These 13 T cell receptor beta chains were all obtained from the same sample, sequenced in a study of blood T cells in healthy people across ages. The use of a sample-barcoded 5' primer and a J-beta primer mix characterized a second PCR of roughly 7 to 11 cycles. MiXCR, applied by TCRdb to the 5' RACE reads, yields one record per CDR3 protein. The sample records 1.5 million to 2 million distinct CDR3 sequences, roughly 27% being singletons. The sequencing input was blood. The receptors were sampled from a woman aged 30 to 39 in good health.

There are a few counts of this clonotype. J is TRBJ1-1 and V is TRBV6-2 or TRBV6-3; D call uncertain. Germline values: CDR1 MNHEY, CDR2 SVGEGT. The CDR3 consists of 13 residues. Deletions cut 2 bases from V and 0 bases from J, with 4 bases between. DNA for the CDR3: TGTGCCAGCAGTTACCCCCTGAACACTGAAGCTTTCTTT. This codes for CASSYPLNTEAFF.

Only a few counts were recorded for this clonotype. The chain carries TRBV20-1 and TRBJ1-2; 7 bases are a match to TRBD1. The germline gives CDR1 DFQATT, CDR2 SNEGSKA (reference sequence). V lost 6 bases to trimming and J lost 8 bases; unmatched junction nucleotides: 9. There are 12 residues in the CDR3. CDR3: CSANDREGGYTF. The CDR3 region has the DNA TGCAGTGCGAATGACAGGGAGGGAGGCTACACCTTC.

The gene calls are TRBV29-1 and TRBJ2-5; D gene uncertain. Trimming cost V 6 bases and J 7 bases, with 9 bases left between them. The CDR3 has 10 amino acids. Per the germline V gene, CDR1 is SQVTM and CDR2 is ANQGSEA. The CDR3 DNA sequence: TGCAGCGTCACTGATGGGACCCAGTACTTC. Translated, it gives CSVTDGTQYF.

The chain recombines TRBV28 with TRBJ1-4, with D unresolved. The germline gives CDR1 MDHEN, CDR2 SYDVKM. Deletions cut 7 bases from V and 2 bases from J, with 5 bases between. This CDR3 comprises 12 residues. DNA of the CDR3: TGTGCCAGCACCACCACTAATGAAAAACTGTTTTTT. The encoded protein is CASTTTNEKLFF.

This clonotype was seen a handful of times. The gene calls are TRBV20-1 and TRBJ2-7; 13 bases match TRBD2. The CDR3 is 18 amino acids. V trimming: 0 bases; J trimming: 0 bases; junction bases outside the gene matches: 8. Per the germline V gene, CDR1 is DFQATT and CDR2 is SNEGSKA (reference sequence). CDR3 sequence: CSARDLTSGGASSYEQYF. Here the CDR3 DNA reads TGCAGTGCTAGAGATCTAACTAGCGGGGGGGCTAGCTCCTACGAGCAGTACTTC.

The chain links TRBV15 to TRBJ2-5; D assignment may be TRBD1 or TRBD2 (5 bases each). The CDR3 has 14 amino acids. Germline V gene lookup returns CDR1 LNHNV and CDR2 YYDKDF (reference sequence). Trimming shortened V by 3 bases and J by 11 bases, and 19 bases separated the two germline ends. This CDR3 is CATSSPGAGNEQYF. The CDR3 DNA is TGTGCCACCAGCAGCCCCGGGGCGGGCAATGAGCAGTACTTC.

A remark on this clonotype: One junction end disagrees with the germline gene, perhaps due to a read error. CDR3 sequence reads: CANSLTTSEAYNEQFF. CDR3 nucleotide sequence: TGCGCCAACAGCTTGACAACTAGCGAGGCTTACAATGAGCAGTTCTTC. This rearrangement joins TRBV5-1 to TRBJ2-1; TRBD2 aligns across 7 bases. Germline loops: CDR1 SGHRS, CDR2 YFSETQ. The CDR3 runs 16 residues.

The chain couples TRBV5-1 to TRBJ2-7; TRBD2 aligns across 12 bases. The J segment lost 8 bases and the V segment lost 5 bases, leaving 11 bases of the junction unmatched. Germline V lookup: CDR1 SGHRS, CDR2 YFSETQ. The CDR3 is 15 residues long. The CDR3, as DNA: TGCGCCAGCAGGAGATTAGAGACTAGCGGGAGTCAGCAGTACTTC. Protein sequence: CASRRLETSGSQQYF.

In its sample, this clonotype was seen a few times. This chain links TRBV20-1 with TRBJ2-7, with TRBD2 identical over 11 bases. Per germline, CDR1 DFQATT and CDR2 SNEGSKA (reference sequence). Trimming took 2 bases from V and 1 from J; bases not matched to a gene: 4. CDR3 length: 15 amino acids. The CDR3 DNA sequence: TGCAGTGCTAGACCCGGGACTAGCGGTTCCTACGAGCAGTACTTC. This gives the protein CSARPGTSGSYEQYF.

The CDR3 protein is CASSKASPGTEAFF. The CDR3 DNA sequence: TGTGCCAGTAGTAAGGCTTCTCCAGGGACTGAAGCTTTCTTT. This rearrangement joins TRBV19 to TRBJ1-1; D perhaps matches TRBD1 (5 bases). Trimming removed 4 bases from V and 5 bases from J, with 14 bases in between. Germline V gene data show CDR1 as LNHDA and CDR2 as SQIVND (reference sequence). This CDR3 spans 14 amino acids.

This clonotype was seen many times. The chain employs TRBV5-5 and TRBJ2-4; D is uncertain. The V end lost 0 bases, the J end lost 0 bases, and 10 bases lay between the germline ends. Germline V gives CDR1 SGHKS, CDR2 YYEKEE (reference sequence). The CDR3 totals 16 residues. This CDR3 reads CASSLEGILAKNIQYF. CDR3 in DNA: TGTGCCAGCAGCTTGGAAGGGATCCTAGCCAAAAACATTCAGTACTTC.

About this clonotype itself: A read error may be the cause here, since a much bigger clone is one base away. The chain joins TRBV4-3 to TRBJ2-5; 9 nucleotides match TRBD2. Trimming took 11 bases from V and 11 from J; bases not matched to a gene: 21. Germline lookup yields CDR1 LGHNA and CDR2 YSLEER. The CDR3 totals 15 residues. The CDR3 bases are TGCGCCTCACGAAGAACTAGCGGGTACGACAATGAGCAGTACTTC. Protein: CASRRTSGYDNEQYF.

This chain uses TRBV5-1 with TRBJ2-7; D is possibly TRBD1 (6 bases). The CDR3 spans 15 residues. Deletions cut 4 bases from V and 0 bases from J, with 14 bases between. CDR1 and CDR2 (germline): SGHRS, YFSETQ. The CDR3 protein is CASSPTRGSSYEQYF. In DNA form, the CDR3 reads TGCGCCAGCAGCCCCACCAGGGGTTCCTCCTACGAGCAGTACTTC.